This is a list of T cell receptor beta chains from one sample in a study of blood T cell repertoires in COVID-19. Libraries were prepared by immunoSEQ multiplex PCR; TCRdb keeps only in-frame clonotypes and omits some of them. The table records 150,000 or so clones, almost 85% of them present only once. The specimen was peripheral blood. Receptor source: a woman aged 80 or older with acute or convalescent COVID-19. The CDR3 runs from the conserved cysteine through the conserved F or W. Fields, in order: J gene, clone size, D gene, V gene, CDR3 DNA, CDR3 protein. A D gene is named only where the DNA matches it firmly. Some rows have no size entry. The others give once, few or many, or a class for an expanded clone.

J gene: TRBJ2-2; clone size: NA; D gene: NA; V gene: TRBV7-2; CDR3 DNA: TGTGCCAGCATCAGAACCGCGGGGGCGGGCGGGGAGCTGTTTTTT; CDR3 protein: CASIRTAGAGGELFF
J gene: TRBJ1-5; clone size: few; D gene: NA; V gene: TRBV2; CDR3 DNA: TGTGCCAGCAGTGAATCGTTGCAGCCCCAGCATTTT; CDR3 protein: CASSESLQPQHF
J gene: TRBJ2-3; clone size: once; D gene: TRBD2; V gene: TRBV7-8; CDR3 DNA: TGTGCCAGCAGCTACCGACTCGCGGGGGACACAGATACGCAGTATTTT; CDR3 protein: CASSYRLAGDTDTQYF
J gene: TRBJ2-1; clone size: NA; D gene: TRBD2; V gene: TRBV7-2; CDR3 DNA: TGTGCCAGCAGCTTAGCGCTAGCGGGAGAGTATGAGCAGTTCTTC; CDR3 protein: CASSLALAGEYEQFF
J gene: TRBJ2-1; clone size: NA; D gene: TRBD2; V gene: TRBV24-1; CDR3 DNA: TGTGCCACCAGTGACCCGAGCGGGAGTGGAAATGAGCAGTTCTTC; CDR3 protein: CATSDPSGSGNEQFF
J gene: TRBJ1-3; clone size: NA; D gene: TRBD1; V gene: TRBV7-2; CDR3 DNA: TGTGCCAGCAGCTTCTACGGGACAGGGGAGACTGGAAACACCATATATTTT; CDR3 protein: CASSFYGTGETGNTIYF
J gene: TRBJ2-1; clone size: NA; D gene: NA; V gene: TRBV4-1; CDR3 DNA: TGCGCCAGCAGCCTTCCAACGGGAGCTAACAATGAGCAGTTCTTC; CDR3 protein: CASSLPTGANNEQFF
J gene: TRBJ1-1; clone size: NA; D gene: TRBD1; V gene: TRBV3-1/TRBV3-2; CDR3 DNA: TGTGCCAGCAGCCGCCATAAGGGACAGGGAAACACTGAAGCTTTCTTT; CDR3 protein: CASSRHKGQGNTEAFF
J gene: TRBJ2-3; clone size: NA; D gene: TRBD2; V gene: TRBV5-1; CDR3 DNA: TGCGCCAGCAGCACTAGCGGGAGGGCAGATACGCAGTATTTT; CDR3 protein: CASSTSGRADTQYF
J gene: TRBJ1-1; clone size: NA; D gene: NA; V gene: TRBV27; CDR3 DNA: TGTGCCAGCAGTGGCCAGCGGGTAGGAGGGACTGAAGCTTTCTTT; CDR3 protein: CASSGQRVGGTEAFF
J gene: TRBJ2-7; clone size: NA; D gene: NA; V gene: TRBV27; CDR3 DNA: TGTGCCAGCTCGGACATGATCCACTACGAGCAGTACTTC; CDR3 protein: CASSDMIHYEQYF
J gene: TRBJ1-5; clone size: few; D gene: NA; V gene: TRBV15; CDR3 DNA: TGTGCCACCAGCAGAGATCGTCCTGATCAGCCCCAGCATTTT; CDR3 protein: CATSRDRPDQPQHF
J gene: TRBJ2-2; clone size: NA; D gene: TRBD1; V gene: TRBV18; CDR3 DNA: TGTGCCAGCTCACCAGACAGGGTGTTCTCTTACACGAACACCGGGGAGCTGTTTTTT; CDR3 protein: CASSPDRVFSYTNTGELFF
J gene: TRBJ2-7; clone size: NA; D gene: NA; V gene: TRBV2; CDR3 DNA: TGTGCCAGCAGGGATGGACAGAAAAAGACCTACGAGCAGTACTTC; CDR3 protein: CASRDGQKKTYEQYF
J gene: TRBJ2-5; clone size: NA; D gene: NA; V gene: TRBV19; CDR3 DNA: TGTGCCAGTAGTAAGAACAGGGGGGGACGAGAGACCCAGTACTTC; CDR3 protein: CASSKNRGGRETQYF
J gene: TRBJ2-7; clone size: NA; D gene: TRBD1; V gene: TRBV6-5; CDR3 DNA: TGTGCCAGCAGTTATTTAGGGACAGGGGACTACGAGCAGTACTTC; CDR3 protein: CASSYLGTGDYEQYF
J gene: TRBJ1-3; clone size: NA; D gene: NA; V gene: TRBV7-9; CDR3 DNA: TGTGCCAGCAGCTTATCGTACTCTGGAAACACCATATATTTT; CDR3 protein: CASSLSYSGNTIYF